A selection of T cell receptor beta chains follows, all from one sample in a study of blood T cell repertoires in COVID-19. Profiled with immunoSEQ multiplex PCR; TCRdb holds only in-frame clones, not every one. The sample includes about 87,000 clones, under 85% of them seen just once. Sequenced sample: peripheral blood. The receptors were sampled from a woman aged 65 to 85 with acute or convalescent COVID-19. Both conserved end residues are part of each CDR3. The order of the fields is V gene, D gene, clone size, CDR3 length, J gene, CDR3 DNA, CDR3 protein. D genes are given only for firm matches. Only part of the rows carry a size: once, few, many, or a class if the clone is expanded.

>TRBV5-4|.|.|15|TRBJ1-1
TGTGCCAGCAGCCAGGGGCCGGGCCTGAACACTGAAGCTTTCTTT
CASSQGPGLNTEAFF
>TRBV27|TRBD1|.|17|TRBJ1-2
TGTGCCAGCAGTAACACCCCGGGACAGGGGAAAAGGGATGGCTACACCTTC
CASSNTPGQGKRDGYTF
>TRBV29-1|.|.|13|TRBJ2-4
TGCAGCGTTGACAGGGGTACCAAAAACATTCAGTACTTC
CSVDRGTKNIQYF
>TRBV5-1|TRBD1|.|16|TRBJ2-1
TGCGCCAGCAGTTTACAGGGGGTTAGCTCCTACAATGAGCAGTTCTTC
CASSLQGVSSYNEQFF
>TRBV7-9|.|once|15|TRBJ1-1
TGTGCCAGCAGCGGGCAGCACGGAACCGACACTGAAGCTTTCTTT
CASSGQHGTDTEAFF
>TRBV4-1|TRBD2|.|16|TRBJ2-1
TGCGCCAGCAGCCAAGCTAGCGGGGGGGCCCACAATGAGCAGTTCTTC
CASSQASGGAHNEQFF
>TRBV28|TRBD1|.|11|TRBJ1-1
TGTGCCAGCAGTTTTGGACAGGTGGCTTTCTTT
CASSFGQVAFF
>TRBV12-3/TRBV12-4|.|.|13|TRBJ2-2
TGTGCCAGCGTCTACAGTAACACCGGGGAGCTGTTTTTT
CASVYSNTGELFF
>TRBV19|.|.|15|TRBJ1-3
TGTGCCAGTAGTATAGTGGGGGCGCTGGGAAACACCATATATTTT
CASSIVGALGNTIYF
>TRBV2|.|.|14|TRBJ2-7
TGTGCCAGCAGTGACACAGGGCACTCCTACGAGCAGTACTTC
CASSDTGHSYEQYF
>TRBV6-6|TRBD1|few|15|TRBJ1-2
TGTGCCAGCAGGGCCGGGACAGGGGTCGTCTATGGCTACACCTTC
CASRAGTGVVYGYTF
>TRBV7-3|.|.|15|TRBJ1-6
TGTGCCAGCAGCCAACATCCGGGACAAAATTCACCCCTCCACTTT
CASSQHPGQNSPLHF
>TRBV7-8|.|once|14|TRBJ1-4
TGTGCCAGCAGCCCATCCCCGAGTAATGAAAAACTGTTTTTT
CASSPSPSNEKLFF
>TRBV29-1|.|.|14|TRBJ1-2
TGCAGCGTTAGTCAGGGAGGATCGGACCCCGGCTACACCTTC
CSVSQGGSDPGYTF
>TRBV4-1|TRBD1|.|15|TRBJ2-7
TGCGCCAGCAGCCGAGGGACAGGGGGATCCTACGAGCAGTACTTC
CASSRGTGGSYEQYF
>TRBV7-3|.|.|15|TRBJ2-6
TGTGCCAGCAGCTACGACAGCTCTGGGGCCAACGTCCTGACTTTC
CASSYDSSGANVLTF
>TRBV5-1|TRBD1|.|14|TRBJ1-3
TGCGCCAGCAGCTTGGGGACAGGGGGAAACACCATATATTTT
CASSLGTGGNTIYF
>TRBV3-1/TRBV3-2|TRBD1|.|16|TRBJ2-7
TGTGCCAGCAGCCAAGACCCGGGACAGGGGAGGTTCGCGCAGTACTTC
CASSQDPGQGRFAQYF
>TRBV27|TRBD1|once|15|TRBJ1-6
TGTGCCAGCAGTCCCGGGACAGGGGCGAATTCACCCCTCCACTTT
CASSPGTGANSPLHF
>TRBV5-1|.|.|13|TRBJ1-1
TGCGCCAGCAGCTTAAGACAGCTCACTGAAGCTTTCTTT
CASSLRQLTEAFF
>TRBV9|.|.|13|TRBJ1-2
TGTGCCAGCAGCCCCGGGAGTGACTATGGCTACACCTTC
CASSPGSDYGYTF
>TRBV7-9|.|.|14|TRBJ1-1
TGTGCCAGCAGCTTAGGGACAGTCAACACTGAAGCTTTCTTT
CASSLGTVNTEAFF
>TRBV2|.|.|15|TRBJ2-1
TGTGCCAGTATCATGGGGGGTCCCACCTACAATGAGCAGTTCTTC
CASIMGGPTYNEQFF
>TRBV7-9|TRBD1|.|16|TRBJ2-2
TGTGCCAGCAGCCATCCCGGGACAGGCTACACCGGGGAGCTGTTTTTT
CASSHPGTGYTGELFF
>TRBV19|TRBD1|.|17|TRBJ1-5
TGTGCCAGTCGGTACGAAGTGGGACAGGGTTTCAATCAGCCCCAGCATTTT
CASRYEVGQGFNQPQHF
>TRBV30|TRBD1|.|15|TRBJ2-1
TGTGCCTGGAGAGACCCGGGACAGGGGATCAATGAGCAGTTCTTC
CAWRDPGQGINEQFF
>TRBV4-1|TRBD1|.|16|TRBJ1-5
TGCGCCAGCAGCCAAACCTTAGACAGGGTAAATCAGCCCCAGCATTTT
CASSQTLDRVNQPQHF
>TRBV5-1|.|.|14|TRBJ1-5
TGCGCCAGCAGAGAGGGACTGAGCAATCAGCCCCAGCATTTT
CASREGLSNQPQHF
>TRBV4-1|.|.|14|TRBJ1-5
TGCGCCAGCAGCCAATCGACAGGCAATCAGCCCCAGCATTTT
CASSQSTGNQPQHF
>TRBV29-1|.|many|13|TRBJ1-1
TGCAGCGCAAAACAGGGCTCTCGCACTGAAGCTTTCTTT
CSAKQGSRTEAFF
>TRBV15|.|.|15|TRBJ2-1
TGTGCCACCAGCAGAGATCTACTGCGAGGTACTGAGCAGTTCTTC
CATSRDLLRGTEQFF
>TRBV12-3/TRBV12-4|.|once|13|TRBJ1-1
TGTGCCAGCAGTCCCCAGATGAACACTGAAGCTTTCTTT
CASSPQMNTEAFF
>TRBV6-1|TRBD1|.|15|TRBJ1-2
TGTGCCAGCAGTGAAACCTGGACAGGGGGCTATGGCTACACCTTC
CASSETWTGGYGYTF
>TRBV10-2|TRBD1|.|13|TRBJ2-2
TGCGCCAGCAAACAGGGGGTCACCGGGGAGCTGTTTTTT
CASKQGVTGELFF
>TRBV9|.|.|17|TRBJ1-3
TGTGCCAGCAGCGTTGCCCTCGACAATCTAATTGGAAACACCATATATTTT
CASSVALDNLIGNTIYF
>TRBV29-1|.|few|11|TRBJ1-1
TGCAGCGCCATCCGGGGCACTGAAGCTTTCTTT
CSAIRGTEAFF
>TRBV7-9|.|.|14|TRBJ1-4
TGTGCCAGCAGCTTTAGGAGTAACGGTGAAAAACTGTTTTTT
CASSFRSNGEKLFF
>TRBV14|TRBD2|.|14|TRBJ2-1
TGTGCCAGCAGCCTGCGGGGGGGCCTAAATGAGCAGTTCTTC
CASSLRGGLNEQFF
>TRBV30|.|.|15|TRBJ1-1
TGTGCCTGGAGTTTCCCACAGGGAAGTGACACTGAAGCTTTCTTT
CAWSFPQGSDTEAFF
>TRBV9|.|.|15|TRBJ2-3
TGTGCCAGCAGCCCTAGTCAGGGAACGGCAGATACGCAGTATTTT
CASSPSQGTADTQYF